These 23 T cell receptor beta chains came from one sample sequenced in a study of blood T cell repertoires in COVID-19. Using immunoSEQ multiplex PCR, the repertoire was profiled, and TCRdb retains in-frame clones only, with some absent. This sample has 140,000 to 150,000 clones, with 70% to 90% found just once. Sequenced sample: PBMCs or T cells enriched from blood (not recorded which). All receptors come from a man in his forties or fifties who had recovered from COVID-19.

The rearrangement uses TRBV18 and TRBJ2-7; the D gene is possibly TRBD2 (6 bases). Trimming took off 3 bases at V and 3 bases at J, with 15 bases between the two ends. CDR1 KGHSH and CDR2 LQKENI come from the germline V gene. The CDR3 contains 15 residues. CDR3 DNA: TGTGCCAGCTCACCCCGCGGGGTTCGGAACTACGAGCAGTACGTC. Residues: CASSPRGVRNYEQYV.

The chain uses TRBV6-2 or TRBV6-3 and TRBJ2-7, with a tentative D call TRBD1 (5 bases). CDR3 length equals 14 residues. CDR1 is MNHEY and CDR2 is SVGEGT in the germline V gene. Deletions cut 6 bases from V and 3 bases from J, with 15 bases between. This CDR3 is CASSSAGMDYEQYV. In DNA form, the CDR3 reads TGTGCCAGCAGCTCGGCAGGGATGGACTACGAGCAGTACGTC.

This chain uses TRBV7-2 with TRBJ2-1; 14 bases agree with TRBD2. CDR3 size: 19 residues. After removal of 4 bases from V and 4 bases from J, the junction contained 12 bases not matched to a gene. Germline CDR1 SGHTA, CDR2 FQGNSA. The CDR3 here is CASSSVPGLAGDPYNEQFF. CDR3 DNA sequence: TGTGCCAGCAGCTCCGTCCCGGGACTAGCGGGGGACCCGTACAATGAGCAGTTCTTC.

V is TRBV4-3 and J is TRBJ2-7; 14 bases map to TRBD2. Germline V lookup: CDR1 LGHNA, CDR2 YSLEER. V lost 4 bases and J lost 2; bases outside the gene matches: 7. This CDR3 region has 17 residues. Written as DNA, the CDR3 is TGCGCCAGCAGCCGGGGACTAGCGGGAGTGAGGCCCTACGAGCAGTACTTC. This gives the protein CASSRGLAGVRPYEQYF.

CDR3 DNA: TGTGCCAGCAGTTTTCAGGGCTTCAACTATGGCTACACCTTC. This translates into CASSFQGFNYGYTF. The chain has TRBV27 and TRBJ1-2; a possible D gene is TRBD1 (5 bases). The CDR3 length is 14 residues. Looked up from germline, CDR1 is MNHEY and CDR2 is SMNVEV (reference sequence). Trimming took 3 bases from V and 2 from J, leaving 10 bases between them.

The chain employs TRBV5-4 and TRBJ1-4; 7 bases align to TRBD1. This CDR3 comprises 14 residues. Germline-derived CDR1 and CDR2 are SGHNT and YYREEE (reference sequence). V gave up 5 bases and J gave up 7 bases; unmatched junction bases: 8. In DNA, the CDR3 is TGTGCCAGCAGTACCGGGACAGAGGGTGAAAAACTGTTTTTT. Translation gives CASSTGTEGEKLFF.

The chain has TRBV7-9 and TRBJ1-6, with D unclear. Germline V CDR1 and CDR2: SEHNR, FQNEAQ (reference sequence). Trimming took 1 base from V and 6 from J, leaving 10 bases between them. This CDR3 spans 15 amino acids. In DNA, the CDR3 is TGTGCCAGCAGCTTAGGAGATATAAGTAATTCACCCCTCCACTTT. Its translation: CASSLGDISNSPLHF.

The rearrangement uses TRBV20-1 and TRBJ1-2; 7 bases are shared with TRBD1. Germline V CDR1 and CDR2: DFQATT, SNEGSKA (reference sequence). This CDR3 comprises 17 residues. Trimming at V came to 3 bases and at J to 4 bases, leaving 17 bases not matched to a gene. CDR3 in amino acids: CSASVLGQRKGGYGYTF. CDR3 nucleotides: TGCAGTGCTAGTGTATTGGGACAGAGGAAAGGGGGCTATGGCTACACCTTC.

The chain combines TRBV7-2 with TRBJ1-3; D unresolved. V shed 3 bases and J shed 5 bases, with 8 bases lying between them. The CDR3 runs to 13 residues. From germline, CDR1 is SGHTA and CDR2 FQGNSA. DNA for the CDR3: TGTGCCAGCAGCTTTGGAGGGCGAAACACCATATATTTT. Protein product: CASSFGGRNTIYF. The variable domain in full, with the rest retrieved from reference TRBV7-2 and TRBJ1-3, is GAGVSQSPSNKVTEKGKDVELRCDPISGHTALYWYRQSLGQGLEFLIYFQGNSAPDKSGLPSDRFSAERTGGSVSTLTIQRTQQEDSAVYLCASSFGGRNTIYFGEGSWLTVV.

Notes on this clone: The sample carries other DNA sequences with the same CDR3. V usage is TRBV28 and J usage is TRBJ2-5; a weak D match, TRBD2 (6 bases). Looked up from germline, CDR1 is MDHEN and CDR2 is SYDVKM. Trimming took 2 bases from V and 4 from J, leaving 8 bases between them. This CDR3 has 13 residues. CDR3 amino acids: CASSLDGGETQYF. The CDR3 DNA reads as TGTGCCAGCAGTTTAGACGGGGGAGAGACCCAGTACTTC. Variable domain in full (rest from reference TRBV28 and TRBJ2-5): DVKVTQSSRYLVKRTGEKVFLECVQDMDHENMFWYRQDPGLGLRLIYFSYDVKMKEKGDIPEGYSVSREKKERFSLILESASTNQTSMYLCASSLDGGETQYFGPGTRLLVL.

The V call is TRBV5-1, the J call TRBJ1-4; D possibly corresponds to TRBD1 (6 bases). The CDR3 has 14 residues. Germline V gene lookup returns CDR1 SGHRS and CDR2 YFSETQ. The ends were cut back, 1 base at V and 5 bases at J, with 9 bases in the middle. Here the CDR3 reads CASSLWQGNEKLFF. The CDR3 nucleotides are TGCGCCAGCAGCTTGTGGCAGGGGAATGAAAAACTGTTTTTT.

This clone occurred a few times. This chain uses TRBV21-1 with TRBJ1-2. TRBV21-1 is noted as a pseudogene. The CDR3 is 16 amino acids. CDR3 nucleotides: TGTGCCAGCAGCAAAGCGCGGGGGGGCGCCTACTATGGCTACACCTTC. As protein: CASSKARGGAYYGYTF.

This chain connects TRBV3-1 (or the pseudogene TRBV3-2) to TRBJ2-3; 7 bases map to TRBD2. Losses at the gene ends were 4 bases for V and 1 base for J; bases not matched to a gene: 8. Germline CDR1 and CDR2: LGHDT and YNNKEL (reference sequence). The CDR3 covers 16 residues. CDR3 DNA: TGTGCCAGCAGCCGCGGACTAGAGATGGGCACAGATACGCAGTATTTT. This gives the protein CASSRGLEMGTDTQYF.

The chain links TRBV5-6 to TRBJ2-1; 9 bases are shared with TRBD2. Germline lookup yields CDR1 SGHDT and CDR2 YYEEEE. This CDR3 comprises 17 residues. Trimming at V came to 1 base and at J to 9 bases, leaving 14 bases not matched to a gene. The CDR3 nucleotides are TGTGCCAGCAGCTTGTATGTGGTAGCGGGAGTTTCTGCTGAGCAGTTCTTC. Residues: CASSLYVVAGVSAEQFF.

The rearrangement uses TRBV19 and TRBJ2-1; 8 positions agree with TRBD2. The V and J ends lost 4 bases and 4 bases, in that order; junction bases with no gene match: 24. Germline-derived CDR1 and CDR2 are LNHDA and SQIVND (reference sequence). CDR3 length equals 21 residues. In DNA form, the CDR3 reads TGTGCCAGTAGTAACGATTCACTGCTGGCGGGAGGACCCCCCCGTTACAATGAGCAGTTCTTC. It translates to CASSNDSLLAGGPPRYNEQFF.

The J gene is TRBJ2-1, the V gene TRBV7-9; 9 nucleotides line up with TRBD2. Germline values: CDR1 SEHNR, CDR2 FQNEAQ (reference sequence). The CDR3 has 15 residues. V lost 1 base to trimming and J lost 10 bases; unmatched junction nucleotides: 8. The CDR3 sequence is CASSLGLAGPTEQFF. CDR3 in DNA: TGTGCCAGCAGCTTAGGGCTAGCGGGGCCAACGGAGCAGTTCTTC.

This clone has a single count. The chain recombines TRBV11-2 with TRBJ1-1, with 11 bases that match TRBD1. The junction had 10 bases not matched to a gene; V was cut back by 0 bases and J by 10 bases. The CDR3 extends over 16 amino acids. Germline V gene lookup returns CDR1 SGHAT and CDR2 FQNNGV. The CDR3 DNA sequence: TGTGCCAGCAGCTTAGATCTAGCAAGGACAGGGGGCCGAGCTTTCTTT. Protein product: CASSLDLARTGGRAFF. Drawing the rest from reference TRBV11-2 and TRBJ1-1, the complete variable domain is EAGVAQSPRYKIIEKRQSVAFWCNPISGHATLYWYQQILGQGPKLLIQFQNNGVVDDSQLPKDRFSAERLKGVDSTLKIQPAKLEDSAVYLCASSLDLARTGGRAFFGQGTRLTVV.

This clone was seen only once. V gene TRBV6-2 or TRBV6-3 combines with J gene TRBJ2-2; D might be TRBD1 (5 bases). Trimming removed 5 bases from V and 8 bases from J, with 15 bases in between. There are 14 residues in the CDR3. Germline lookup yields CDR1 MNHEY and CDR2 SVGEGT. The CDR3 protein is CASSQNRGNGELFF. CDR3 DNA sequence: TGTGCCAGCAGTCAAAATAGGGGAAATGGGGAGCTGTTTTTT.

This clone was observed a single time. The rearrangement links TRBV9 to TRBJ2-5; 13 bases are a match to TRBD2. This CDR3 comprises 16 residues. The V gene end was trimmed by 3 bases and the J gene end by 4 bases; junction bases not matched to a gene: 6. Germline V gene sequence: CDR1 SGDLS, CDR2 YYNGEE. The CDR3 coding sequence is TGTGCCAGCAGCGATGGGACTAGCGGGACTGGAGAGACCCAGTACTTC. Its protein product is CASSDGTSGTGETQYF.

The V gene is TRBV7-2, the J gene TRBJ1-4; 8 nucleotides align to TRBD1. The CDR3 consists of 14 residues. V shed 5 bases and J 8 bases; nucleotides not matched to a gene: 7. Germline V CDR1 and CDR2: SGHTA, FQGNSA. The CDR3 DNA sequence: TGTGCCAGCAGCACAGGACAGGGCCGGGAAAAACTGTTTTTT. This codes for CASSTGQGREKLFF.

The chain couples TRBV27 to TRBJ2-1; D gene unclear. CDR3 length: 13 residues. Germline V gives CDR1 MNHEY, CDR2 SMNVEV (reference sequence). Trimming took off 2 bases at V and 6 bases at J, with 8 bases between the two ends. The CDR3 sequence is CASSLTRSNEQFF. CDR3 DNA: TGTGCCAGCAGTTTAACCAGATCCAATGAGCAGTTCTTC.

This clone was detected once. The chain recombines TRBV19 with TRBJ1-5, with 7 bases identical to TRBD1. J was trimmed by 1 base and V by 10 bases; bases with no gene match: 22. Germline CDR1 LNHDA, CDR2 SQIVND (reference sequence). The CDR3 is 19 amino acids. The CDR3 region has the DNA TGTGCCACTTCCCACGGCGGGCAGGGGGAATGGTTGAGCAATCAGCCCCAGCATTTT. It translates to CATSHGGQGEWLSNQPQHF.

The rearrangement links TRBV19 to TRBJ1-1, with TRBD1 identical over 7 bases. Germline CDR1 is LNHDA and CDR2 is SQIVND (reference sequence). The CDR3 is made up of 13 amino acids. J was trimmed by 5 bases and V by 5 bases; bases with no gene match: 5. The CDR3 DNA follows: TGTGCCAGTAGTCTGACAGGGAGGACTGAAGCTTTCTTT. Residues: CASSLTGRTEAFF.